The sequence of this T cell receptor beta chain was determined in a study of blood T cells in healthy people across ages. In the study overall: About one barcoded beta molecule was captured per two T cells (by template switching).

Deletions cut 1 base from V and 7 bases from J, with 20 bases between. The germline V gene has CDR1 LGHNA and CDR2 YSLEER. There are 16 residues in the CDR3. Together with a sample-barcoded 5' primer, a J-beta primer mix was included in a second PCR lasting 7 to 11 cycles. TCRdb recomputed calls from the 5' RACE reads with MiXCR, one row per CDR3 protein. Among almost 550,000 distinct CDR3 sequences listed, 24% were seen once. This clonotype was observed a few times. This sample also belongs to another study, concerning T cells of mothers and their children. Turning to that study: Researchers put all of the extracted RNA into cDNA synthesis, using roughly 1.5 ug per 15 ul.

This receptor was obtained from a boy between 10 and 17 years old in good health. The V and J genes are TRBV4-3 and TRBJ2-7; D might be TRBD2 (7 bases). Sequencing was performed on blood. The CDR3 sequence is CASSQATGGGLGEQYF. Written as DNA, the CDR3 is TGCGCCAGCAGCCAAGCAACCGGCGGGGGCCTGGGGGAGCAGTACTTC.